This T cell receptor (beta chain) came from a study of early T cells in non-severe SARS-CoV-2 infection. Across the study: Sequencing was performed on bulk RNA from unsorted whole blood, leaving chains unpaired. Study results and caveats: A preference for anti-spike CD8 responses marked VDJdb matching, which missed private and CD4 specificities.

The TCR library protocol was used to attach unique molecular identifiers. These identifiers were attached to individual cDNA molecules. TCRdb re-called the 5' RACE reads with MiXCR, one entry per CDR3 protein. The sample has 65,000 to 95,000 distinct CDR3 sequences, around 9.9% seen once; the top ten hold 4.8%. This clonotype came up many times. The antigen is undetermined. V lost 4 bases and J lost 4; bases outside the gene matches: 8. Germline CDR1 LGHDT, CDR2 YNNKEL (reference sequence). The CDR3 sequence is 15 residues long. What was sequenced was whole blood. The TCR originated in an adult who was a healthcare worker with PCR-confirmed SARS-CoV-2 infection or an uninfected control (not recorded which). The chain uses TRBV3-1 and TRBJ2-5; 8 positions match TRBD2. The CDR3 coding sequence is TGTGCCAGCAGCCCAGCGGGAGAGCTGGTAGAGACCCAGTACTTC. This sequence encodes CASSPAGELVETQYF.